This entry describes one TCR beta chain. Its specificity is not known. Specified time point: after dendritic cell vaccination, including at tumor progression/relapse. No glioblastoma patient carried an isocitrate dehydrogenase mutation. Germline V gene sequence: CDR1 MNHEY, CDR2 SVGAGI. The CDR3 consists of 15 residues. Losses at the gene ends were 5 bases for V and 4 bases for J; bases not matched to a gene: 10. Clones were sequenced by immunoSEQ multiplex PCR, and TCRdb holds only the in-frame ones, with some missing. This repertoire shows some 110,000 clones, nearly 90% found once; its top ten account for approximately 3%. This sample stems from a study of glioma-infiltrating T cells after dendritic cell vaccination. Study overall: Dendritic cell vaccine was injected intradermally three times, biweekly.

Study-level points and caveats: Higher pretreatment TIL content predicted longer progression-free time and survival.

The chain joins TRBV6-5 to TRBJ1-1; 7 nucleotides agree with TRBD1. The specimen comprised blood, sampled after dendritic cell vaccination. The clonotype was recovered from a human donor with glioblastoma. DNA for the CDR3: TGTGCCAGCAGTCCGTTGGGGACAGTGGGCACTGAAGCTTTCTTT. Its protein product is CASSPLGTVGTEAFF.